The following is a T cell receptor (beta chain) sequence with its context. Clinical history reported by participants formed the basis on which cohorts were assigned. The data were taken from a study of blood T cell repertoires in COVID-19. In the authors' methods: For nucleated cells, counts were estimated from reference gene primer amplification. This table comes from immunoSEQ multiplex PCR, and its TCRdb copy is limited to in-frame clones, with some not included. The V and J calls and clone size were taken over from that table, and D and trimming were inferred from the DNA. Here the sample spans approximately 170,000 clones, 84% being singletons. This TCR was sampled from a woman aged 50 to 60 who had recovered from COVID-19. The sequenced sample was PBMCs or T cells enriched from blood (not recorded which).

The CDR3 DNA sequence: TGTGCCAGCAGCCAAGAACTAGCCGCCTACAATGAGCAGTTCTTC. Residues: CASSQELAAYNEQFF. The chain employs TRBV3-1 (or the pseudogene TRBV3-2) and TRBJ2-1, with a weak D call TRBD2 (6 bases). The length of the CDR3 is 15 residues. Deletions cut 0 bases from V and 2 bases from J, with 8 bases between. Germline V gene sequence: CDR1 LGHDT, CDR2 YNNKEL (reference sequence).